This T cell receptor (beta chain) is from a study of T-cell reconstitution after alpha-beta-depleted transplantation in children. Findings and caveats of the study: Elevated TCRbeta diversity at day 60 was traced, in some patients, to surviving recipient T cells and thymic progenitors. Hyperexpanded clones declined; after one year, newly produced T cells mostly supplied diversity. Reportedly, roughly two months post-transplant, alpha-beta T cells arose from several hundred expanded graft clones.

During its preparation, the TCRbeta library received unique molecular identifiers. One entry per CDR3 protein results from TCRdb running MiXCR on the PCR reads. This sample yields over 450,000 distinct CDR3 sequences, of which 10% are seen a single time; just over 2% belongs to the top ten. A word on this clonotype: What it recognizes is unknown.

The V segment lost 7 bases and the J segment 2 bases; nucleotides outside the gene matches: 9. Germline V gene lookup returns CDR1 MDHEN and CDR2 SYDVKM. The CDR3 runs 17 residues. The chain recombines TRBV28 with TRBJ2-6; 9 bases are a match to TRBD1. This TCR was sampled from a child aged 2-9 years with inherited bone marrow failure, due to receive a stem cell transplant. The sample consisted of PBMCs, taken before TCRalphabeta/CD19-depleted stem cell transplant. The CDR3 DNA reads as TGTGCCAGCACCACCGGGACAGGGCTGGCTGGGGCCAACGTCCTGACTTTC. Its protein is CASTTGTGLAGANVLTF.